The 6 T cell receptor beta chains below come from one sample, sequenced in a study of patients and donors after allogeneic stem cell transplantation. MiXCR, run by TCRdb on the RT-PCR reads, gives a single entry per CDR3 protein. This sample yields some 880,000 distinct CDR3 sequences, of which approximately 19% are seen a single time; approximately 5.9% belongs to the top ten. The material sequenced was blood, either unsorted or a sorted T cell fraction (not recorded which). These TCRs come from a human donor who was either an allogeneic HSCT recipient or a stem cell or donor lymphocyte infusion donor (not recorded which). It is not recorded whose cells these are; they may come from a transplant donor.

This clonotype has a handful of counts. CDR3 in amino acids: CAQATRVSGYTF. CDR3 nucleotide sequence: TGTGCTCAAGCCACCCGGGTATCCGGCTACACCTTC. The rearrangement uses TRBV10-3 and TRBJ1-2; D is unresolved. The CDR3 totals 12 residues. Germline CDR1 reads ENHRY; CDR2 reads SYGVKD.

This clonotype was seen a handful of times. The rearrangement links TRBV5-1 to TRBJ1-4, with D tentatively TRBD1 (6 bases). With 0 bases removed from V and 4 bases from J, the gap between germline ends came to 10 bases. The CDR3 runs to 15 residues. From germline, CDR1 is SGHRS and CDR2 YFSETQ. CDR3 nucleotide sequence: TGCGCCAGCAGCTTGGATGGGGGCAATAATGAAAAACTGTTTTTT. Protein sequence: CASSLDGGNNEKLFF.

Only a few counts were recorded for this clonotype. The CDR3: CAISDLNTEAFF. Here the CDR3 DNA reads TGTGCCATCAGTGACTTGAACACTGAAGCTTTCTTT. The chain combines TRBV10-3 with TRBJ1-1; D not resolved. The germline V gene encodes CDR1 ENHRY and CDR2 SYGVKD. The CDR3 has 12 amino acids. V was trimmed by 3 bases and J by 0 bases, leaving 2 bases between them.

This clonotype was detected a few times. The chain uses TRBV7-9 and TRBJ1-2, with 7 bases fitting TRBD1. After removal of 6 bases from V and 6 bases from J, the junction contained 16 bases not matched to a gene. CDR3 size: 16 residues. Germline CDR1 reads SEHNR; CDR2 reads FQNEAQ (reference sequence). The CDR3 protein is CASSNRGGGLVDGYTF. The CDR3 nucleotides are TGTGCCAGCAGTAACAGGGGTGGTGGGCTAGTGGATGGCTACACCTTC. The variable domain in full, completed from reference TRBV7-9 and TRBJ1-2, reads DTGVSQNPRHKITKRGQNVTFRCDPISEHNRLYWYRQTLGQGPEFLTYFQNEAQLEKSRLLSDRFSAERPKGSFSTLEIQRTEQGDSAMYLCASSNRGGGLVDGYTFGSGTRLTVV.

Ten or more counts support this clonotype. This sequence joins TRBV12-3 or TRBV12-4 and TRBJ2-7; D ambiguous. The germline V and J ends were trimmed by 3 bases and 2 bases, with 11 bases remaining between them. The CDR3 consists of 14 residues. The CDR3 sequence: CASSLRKGPYEQYF. The CDR3 DNA follows: TGTGCCAGCAGTTTGCGAAAGGGTCCCTACGAGCAGTACTTC.

This chain links TRBV7-9 with TRBJ1-2; D is unclear. The V end lost 0 bases, the J end lost 10 bases, and 15 bases lay between the germline ends. Per the germline V gene, CDR1 is SEHNR and CDR2 is FQNEAQ (reference sequence). CDR3 size: 14 residues. CDR3 DNA: TGTGCCAGCAGCTTAGCGGTCCGGGTTTGGGCCTACACCTTC. As protein: CASSLAVRVWAYTF.